The next 9 T cell receptor beta chains were all read from a single sample in a study of radiation and T cells in renal cell carcinoma. Time point meaning: blood 2 weeks post-SBRT. Treatment here: 15 Gy SBRT to primary tumor, nephrectomy 4 weeks later. TCRdb's copy holds only in-frame clones and misses some; the assay was immunoSEQ multiplex PCR. The sample contains 100,000 to 150,000 clones, 81% of which appear only once. The sample was blood, taken from a patient whose treatment included radiotherapy and nephrectomy. These receptor sequences come from a man aged 50 to 59 with renal cell carcinoma.

The gene calls are TRBV10-1 and TRBJ2-5, with a tentative D call TRBD2 (6 bases). Trimming took off 3 bases at V and 3 bases at J, with 14 bases between the two ends. CDR1 and CDR2 (germline): WNHNN, SYGVQD (reference sequence). The CDR3 totals 15 residues. The CDR3 is CASSDAGRSEETQYF. CDR3 nucleotides: TGCGCCAGCAGTGATGCCGGGAGATCGGAAGAGACCCAGTACTTC.

In DNA, the CDR3 is TGTGCCAGCAGTGAAGGAGGACAGGGGAACACTGAAGCTTTCTTT. This sequence encodes CASSEGGQGNTEAFF. This chain connects TRBV6-1 to TRBJ1-1, with 8 bases lining up with TRBD1. V shed 1 base, J shed 1 base, and the junction held 2 bases outside the gene matches. The CDR3 contains 15 residues. Germline values: CDR1 MNHNS, CDR2 SASEGT.

The chain combines TRBV5-4 with TRBJ2-1; 7 bases are a match to TRBD2. Germline V gene sequence: CDR1 SGHNT, CDR2 YYREEE (reference sequence). V lost 3 bases to trimming and J lost 3 bases; unmatched junction nucleotides: 9. The CDR3 extends over 16 amino acids. CDR3 DNA sequence: TGTGCCAGCAGCTCGGGGGGAAGCGGGAACTACAATGAGCAGTTCTTC. Translated: CASSSGGSGNYNEQFF. The whole variable domain, filled in from reference TRBV5-4 and TRBJ2-1, reads ETGVTQSPTHLIKTRGQQVTLRCSSQSGHNTVSWYQQALGQGPQFIFQYYREEENGRGNFPPRFSGLQFPNYSSELNVNALELDDSALYLCASSSGGSGNYNEQFFGPGTRLTVL.

This clone came up once. This CDR3 is CASSWDRADIYNEQFF. DNA of the CDR3: TGTGCCAGCAGTTGGGACAGGGCGGATATATACAATGAGCAGTTCTTC. V and J are TRBV6-5 and TRBJ2-1, with 9 bases that match TRBD1. The germline V gene has CDR1 MNHEY and CDR2 SVGAGI. The CDR3 totals 16 residues. The ends lost 4 bases at V and 4 bases at J; junction bases unmatched: 8.

This clone was picked up one time. This chain uses TRBV30 with TRBJ2-7; 7 bases line up with TRBD1. The ends lost 3 bases at V and 3 bases at J; junction bases unmatched: 11. This CDR3 is 15 amino acids long. In germline, CDR1 is GTSNPN, CDR2 SVGIG (reference sequence). CDR3: CAWSTKGRGLYEQYF. The CDR3 nucleotides read TGTGCCTGGAGCACAAAAGGTAGGGGGCTCTACGAGCAGTACTTC.

V usage is TRBV6-1 and J usage is TRBJ2-4; 10 nucleotides match TRBD2. The CDR3 consists of 11 residues. The J segment lost 8 bases and the V segment lost 10 bases, leaving 2 bases of the junction unmatched. The germline V gene has CDR1 MNHNS and CDR2 SASEGT. For the CDR3, the DNA is TGTGCCACCACTAGCGGGGACATTCAGTACTTC. Residues: CATTSGDIQYF.

V is TRBV2 and J is TRBJ1-5; 11 bases are a match to TRBD1. The CDR3 spans 15 residues. V was pared by 6 bases and J by 4 bases, with 5 bases of the junction left unmatched. From germline, CDR1 is SNHLY and CDR2 FYNNEI. The CDR3 DNA sequence: TGTGCCAGCAGAGGACAGGGGGCTAGAAATCAGCCCCAGCATTTT. Translating gives CASRGQGARNQPQHF. Full variable domain (missing parts from reference TRBV2 and TRBJ1-5): EPEVTQTPSHQVTQMGQEVILRCVPISNHLYFYWYRQILGQKVEFLVSFYNNEISEKSEIFDDQFSVERPDGSNFTLKIRSTKLEDSAMYFCASRGQGARNQPQHFGDGTRLSIL.

The V gene is TRBV7-2, the J gene TRBJ2-3; TRBD1 matches at 9 bases. The trim removed 3 bases at V and 0 bases at J, leaving 4 bases unmatched. Per germline, CDR1 SGHTA and CDR2 FQGNSA. This CDR3 has 16 residues. The CDR3 reads CASSFPGQGSTDTQYF. CDR3 nucleotides: TGTGCCAGCAGCTTTCCGGGACAGGGTAGCACAGATACGCAGTATTTT.

This sequence joins TRBV28 and TRBJ1-1; TRBD1 is a possible D gene (5 bases). The V gene lost 6 bases and the J gene lost 3 bases, with 14 bases spanning the gap. This CDR3 is built from 14 residues. The germline V gene has CDR1 MDHEN and CDR2 SYDVKM. The CDR3 protein is CASRYGDGYTEAFF. The CDR3 DNA is TGTGCCAGCAGATACGGGGACGGGTACACTGAAGCTTTCTTT.